Shown below are 21 T cell receptor beta chains from a single sample sequenced in a study of preoperative IRX-2 immunotherapy in early breast cancer. The treatment is: preoperative locoregional IRX-2 cytokine immunotherapy. This table comes from immunoSEQ multiplex PCR, and its TCRdb copy is limited to in-frame clones, with some not included. The sample has more than 20,000 clones, 75% seen once; the top ten hold around 7%. The input for sequencing was lymph node tissue, taken after IRX-2 immunotherapy. Receptors originate from a human donor with breast cancer.

The chain couples TRBV11-3 to TRBJ2-6; 7 bases align to TRBD1. V lost 5 bases to trimming and J lost 0 bases; unmatched junction nucleotides: 7. The CDR3 is 17 amino acids. Germline V gene data show CDR1 as SGHNT and CDR2 as YENEEA. CDR3 sequence (DNA): TGTGCCAGCAGCCCCCGGGACAGAGGCTCTGGGGCCAACGTCCTGACTTTC. Translating gives CASSPRDRGSGANVLTF.

The V call is TRBV19, the J call TRBJ2-1, with 7 nucleotides matching TRBD2. The V and J ends lost 6 bases and 3 bases, in that order; junction bases with no gene match: 11. Germline CDR1 is LNHDA and CDR2 is SQIVND (reference sequence). This CDR3 contains 16 residues. The CDR3 loop is CASRGGRLALYNEQFF. CDR3 DNA sequence: TGTGCCAGTAGGGGGGGTAGACTAGCTCTCTACAATGAGCAGTTCTTC.

Points on this clone: Germline is not matched at one junction end, which may reflect a read error. The genes are TRBV6-8 and TRBJ1-2; TRBD1 is a possible D gene (5 bases). The CDR3 spans 14 residues. Germline assignment: CDR1 MNHGY and CDR2 SAAAGT. CDR3 nucleotide sequence: TGTGCCAGCAGTGACTCGGGACGACCCTATGGCTACACCTTC. Amino acid sequence: CASSDSGRPYGYTF.

The chain is built from TRBV28 and TRBJ1-1, with TRBD1 identical over 8 bases. Trimming removed 7 bases from V and 5 bases from J; junction bases left unmatched: 6. The CDR3 loop spans 13 amino acids. The germline V gene has CDR1 MDHEN and CDR2 SYDVKM. CDR3 in amino acids: CASIGQGGTEAFF. Written as DNA, the CDR3 is TGTGCCAGCATTGGACAGGGTGGTACTGAAGCTTTCTTT.

The chain carries TRBV18 and TRBJ2-1, with TRBD1 matching 8 bases. The V and J ends lost 6 bases and 6 bases, in that order; junction bases with no gene match: 16. The CDR3 runs 17 residues. From germline, CDR1 is KGHSH and CDR2 LQKENI. The CDR3 is CASSQPPWDRSVNEQFF. CDR3 coding DNA: TGTGCCAGCTCCCAGCCCCCCTGGGACAGGTCCGTCAATGAGCAGTTCTTC.

The chain links TRBV11-3 to TRBJ2-3; 10 nucleotides align to TRBD1. This CDR3 region has 15 residues. CDR1 and CDR2 (germline): SGHNT, YENEEA. Trimming at V came to 6 bases and at J to 2 bases, leaving 5 bases not matched to a gene. CDR3 nucleotide sequence: TGTGCCAGCAGGTATCGACAGGGGGCCACAGATACGCAGTATTTT. Translation gives CASRYRQGATDTQYF.

This clone was detected only a few times. The rearrangement uses TRBV30 and TRBJ2-6; no firm D call. Germline values: CDR1 GTSNPN, CDR2 SVGIG (reference sequence). V was shortened by 3 bases and J by 4 bases, with 7 bases between the two germline ends. CDR3 size: 13 residues. CDR3 coding DNA: TGTGCCTGGAGGCATGGGGGGGCCAACGTCCTGACTTTC. This codes for CAWRHGGANVLTF.

There are a few counts of this clone. V is TRBV19 and J is TRBJ1-5; D unresolved. Between the trimmed V and J ends, which lost 1 base and 6 bases, there was a span of 7 bases. Germline CDR1 reads LNHDA; CDR2 reads SQIVND (reference sequence). The CDR3 extends over 13 amino acids. The CDR3 loop reads CASSIAVFQPQHF. CDR3 nucleotides: TGTGCCAGTAGTATAGCCGTTTTTCAGCCCCAGCATTTT.

CDR3 DNA sequence: TGTGCCGCGATCGGGACAGGGACCACTGAAGCTTTCTTT. Protein: CAAIGTGTTEAFF. This chain links TRBV28 with TRBJ1-1; TRBD1 matches 9 bases. The V gene end was trimmed by 11 bases and the J gene end by 4 bases; junction bases not matched to a gene: 8. The CDR3 runs to 13 residues. Germline lookup yields CDR1 MDHEN and CDR2 SYDVKM.

The CDR3 sequence: CASSDRGDQPQHF. The CDR3 DNA is TGTGCCAGCAGTGACAGGGGTGATCAGCCCCAGCATTTT. The rearrangement links TRBV9 to TRBJ1-5; 8 bases map to TRBD1. CDR1 is SGDLS, CDR2 YYNGEE, per germline. J gave up 5 bases and V 5 bases, and 3 bases lay outside the gene matches. This CDR3 is 13 amino acids long.

The chain uses TRBV11-3 and TRBJ2-7; TRBD1 agrees at 7 bases. There are 14 residues in the CDR3. J gave up 7 bases and V 5 bases, and 11 bases lay outside the gene matches. The germline CDR1 and CDR2 sequences are SGHNT and YENEEA. The CDR3 sequence: CASSQGQAQGEQYF. In nucleotides, the CDR3 is TGTGCCAGCAGCCAAGGACAGGCTCAAGGGGAGCAGTACTTC.

The DNA for the CDR3 is TGTGCCAGCAGCCCCCAACAGGGGCTTCTTAACTATGGCTACACCTTC. This translates into CASSPQQGLLNYGYTF. This chain uses TRBV11-3 with TRBJ1-2; 7 nucleotides line up with TRBD1. Germline values: CDR1 SGHNT, CDR2 YENEEA. This CDR3 spans 16 amino acids. The V segment lost 5 bases and the J segment 1 base; nucleotides outside the gene matches: 10.

J is TRBJ1-5 and V is TRBV6-8; D is ambiguous. The length of the CDR3 is 13 residues. V gave up 6 bases and J gave up 1 base, with 7 bases separating them. Per the germline V gene, CDR1 is MNHGY and CDR2 is SAAAGT. CDR3 bases: TGTGCCAGCAGAAGTCGCAGCAATCAGCCCCAGCATTTT. Its translation: CASRSRSNQPQHF.

The rearrangement joins TRBV23-1 to TRBJ2-7; 10 bases map to TRBD2. TRBV23-1 is classed as an ORF, of uncertain function. V lost 6 bases, J lost 0 bases, and 8 bases stayed unmatched. This CDR3 has 16 amino acids. The CDR3 DNA reads TGCGCCAGCAGCCAAGATGCTAGCGGGAGCTCCTACGAGCAGTACTTC. Amino acids: CASSQDASGSSYEQYF.

The rearrangement uses TRBV11-3 and TRBJ2-5; D remains unclear. CDR1 and CDR2 (germline): SGHNT, YENEEA. The CDR3 consists of 14 residues. V was shortened by 3 bases and J by 3 bases, with 11 bases between the two germline ends. The DNA of the CDR3 is TGTGCCAGCAGCTTCGGCTTCGGTAAAGAGACCCAGTACTTC. Its translation: CASSFGFGKETQYF.

The J gene is TRBJ2-5, the V gene TRBV29-1; TRBD1 aligns across 10 bases. Trimming at V came to 5 bases and at J to 4 bases, leaving 19 bases not matched to a gene. Germline-derived CDR1 and CDR2 are SQVTM and ANQGSEA. The length of the CDR3 is 18 residues. The CDR3 here is CSVLGAIKGQGFLETQYF. DNA of the CDR3: TGCAGCGTTCTAGGTGCTATTAAGGGACAGGGGTTTTTAGAGACCCAGTACTTC.

This clone was seen more than once but under ten times. The chain recombines TRBV22-1 with TRBJ2-3; the DNA was not used to check the table's D call, TRBD1. TRBV22-1 is a listed pseudogene. The length of the CDR3 is 14 residues. Written as DNA, the CDR3 is TGTGCCAGCTCGAGACAGGGGAGGGAAGATACGCAGTATTTT. Translation gives CASSRQGREDTQYF.

The chain combines TRBV7-2 with TRBJ2-3; D may correspond to TRBD1 or TRBD2 (5 bases each). The CDR3 extends over 13 amino acids. Trimming removed 6 bases at V and 3 bases at J, with 10 bases between. Per the germline V gene, CDR1 is SGHTA and CDR2 is FQGNSA. CDR3 sequence (DNA): TGTGCCAGCAGTTGGGACCCGACAGATACGCAGTATTTT. Amino acids: CASSWDPTDTQYF.

This clone was counted once. The chain couples TRBV7-6 to TRBJ2-7; D remains ambiguous. CDR3 size: 17 residues. The V end lost 5 bases, the J end lost 3 bases, and 23 bases lay between the germline ends. The germline CDR1 and CDR2 sequences are SGHVS and FNYEAQ. The CDR3 nucleotides read TGTGCCAGCAGCCTAATAAAAGCCGACACTTATATCTACGAGCAGTACTTC. Amino acid sequence: CASSLIKADTYIYEQYF.

V gene TRBV10-2 combines with J gene TRBJ2-2; possibly TRBD2 for D (5 bases). The ends were cut back, 2 bases at V and 2 bases at J, with 9 bases in the middle. The CDR3 consists of 15 residues. Germline V gene lookup returns CDR1 WSHSY and CDR2 SAAADI. CDR3 residues: CASSETAGNTGELFF. The CDR3 DNA is TGCGCCAGCAGTGAGACCGCGGGCAACACCGGGGAGCTGTTTTTT.

This clone was counted only a few times. The chain couples TRBV6-8 to TRBJ2-7; 14 bases align to TRBD2. Trimming took 6 bases from V and 6 from J; bases not matched to a gene: 7. The CDR3 runs 15 residues. CDR1 and CDR2 from the germline V gene are MNHGY and SAAAGT. CDR3 in DNA: TGTGCCAGCAGCTCCCCGGGACTAGCGGGAGCCGAGCAGTACTTC. This codes for CASSSPGLAGAEQYF.